Following are 16 T cell receptor beta chains from one sample sequenced in a study of spatial heterogeneity in lung cancer. Indicated time point: blood at routine non-recurrence follow-up after resection. From the 5' RACE reads, TCRdb called clonotypes with MiXCR, one entry per CDR3 protein. The sample has about 36,000 distinct CDR3 sequences; roughly 8% are singletons. The specimen was PBMCs, collected at follow-up. The source of these receptors is a male donor with early-stage non-small cell lung cancer.

This clonotype was seen at least ten times. This chain connects TRBV2 to TRBJ1-3; TRBD1 agrees at 8 bases. CDR3 size: 15 residues. Germline V gives CDR1 SNHLY, CDR2 FYNNEI. The V gene end was trimmed by 4 bases and the J gene end by 1 base; junction bases not matched to a gene: 3. The CDR3 loop is CASSVDRGSGNTIYF. CDR3 coding DNA: TGTGCCAGCAGTGTCGACAGGGGTTCTGGAAACACCATATATTTT. The full variable domain, in which reference TRBV2 and TRBJ1-3 provide the parts outside the CDR3, is EPEVTQTPSHQVTQMGQEVILRCVPISNHLYFYWYRQILGQKVEFLVSFYNNEISEKSEIFDDQFSVERPDGSNFTLKIRSTKLEDSAMYFCASSVDRGSGNTIYFGEGSWLTVV.

This clonotype was counted ten times or more. The J gene is TRBJ2-7, the V gene TRBV27; no clear D. The CDR3 is 13 amino acids. V shed 3 bases and J shed 2 bases, with 8 bases lying between them. The germline CDR1 and CDR2 sequences are MNHEY and SMNVEV (reference sequence). CDR3 sequence reads: CASSFGTPYEQYF. In nucleotides, the CDR3 is TGTGCCAGCAGTTTTGGCACACCCTACGAGCAGTACTTC.

This clonotype was seen at least ten times. One base away lies a much larger clone, so this may be a sequencing read error. The CDR3 DNA reads as TGTGCCAGCAGTCAATCCGGGACAGCGGACCAGCCCCAGCTTTTT. Translation: CASSQSGTADQPQLF. The J gene is TRBJ1-5, the V gene TRBV6-6; 7 bases match TRBD1. This CDR3 region has 15 residues. Germline V CDR1 and CDR2: MNHNY, SVGAGI (reference sequence).

This clonotype was observed at least ten times. V usage is TRBV3-1 and J usage is TRBJ2-3, with 9 bases matching TRBD2. CDR1 and CDR2 (germline): LGHDT, YNNKEL (reference sequence). CDR3 length: 17 amino acids. V lost 0 bases and J lost 4; bases outside the gene matches: 8. CDR3 sequence reads: CASSQDLSGGWADTQYF. Written as DNA, the CDR3 is TGTGCCAGCAGCCAAGATCTAAGCGGGGGGTGGGCAGATACGCAGTATTTT.

In its sample, this clonotype was seen many times. This sequence joins TRBV19 and TRBJ1-5, with D possibly matching TRBD1 (5 bases). The germline V gene has CDR1 LNHDA and CDR2 SQIVND (reference sequence). Trimming cost V 8 bases and J 7 bases, with 15 bases left between them. The CDR3 is 13 amino acids. The DNA for the CDR3 is TGTGCCAGTTCCCAGCAGGGCGGCCAGCCCCAGCATTTT. This encodes CASSQQGGQPQHF.

This clonotype occurred many times. The chain employs TRBV10-1 and TRBJ1-1, with a weak D call TRBD1 (5 bases). Per the germline V gene, CDR1 is WNHNN and CDR2 is SYGVQD (reference sequence). Trimming pared 0 bases from V and 4 bases from J, leaving 9 bases between. This CDR3 comprises 14 residues. CDR3 region: CASSESGGSTEAFF. The CDR3 DNA is TGCGCCAGCAGTGAGTCGGGGGGGAGCACTGAAGCTTTCTTT.

This clonotype was observed at least ten times. The CDR3: CASSLRPGLAEKQYF. For the CDR3, the DNA is TGTGCCAGTAGTCTCCGTCCGGGACTAGCGGAAAAGCAGTACTTC. The chain carries TRBV19 and TRBJ2-7; 11 positions agree with TRBD2. V dropped 5 bases and J dropped 8; count of bases not matched to a gene: 11. This CDR3 region has 15 residues. Per germline, CDR1 LNHDA and CDR2 SQIVND (reference sequence).

This clonotype was counted ten times or more. The V and J genes are TRBV6-5 and TRBJ1-1; possible D gene TRBD1, 5 bases. V gave up 0 bases and J gave up 1 base, with 9 bases separating them. The CDR3 covers 15 residues. Germline lookup yields CDR1 MNHEY and CDR2 SVGAGI. The CDR3 spells CASSYSGLSNTEAFF. In nucleotides, the CDR3 is TGTGCCAGCAGTTACTCGGGACTGTCGAACACTGAAGCTTTCTTT.

This clonotype was observed at least ten times. The V and J genes are TRBV10-1 and TRBJ1-1; the match to TRBD1 covers 8 bases. The germline V gene encodes CDR1 WNHNN and CDR2 SYGVQD (reference sequence). V lost 5 bases, J lost 4 bases, and 6 bases stayed unmatched. The CDR3 contains 14 residues. The CDR3 loop reads CASSSGQAGTEAFF. In DNA form, the CDR3 reads TGCGCCAGCAGTTCGGGACAGGCGGGCACTGAAGCTTTCTTT.

This clonotype was counted many times. The chain recombines TRBV12-3 or TRBV12-4 with TRBJ2-7, with 10 bases that match TRBD1. Trimming at V came to 1 base and at J to 5 bases, leaving 5 bases not matched to a gene. The length of the CDR3 is 15 residues. This CDR3 reads CASSLGTGGFNEQYF. For the CDR3, the DNA is TGTGCCAGCAGTTTAGGGACAGGGGGGTTCAACGAGCAGTACTTC.

This clonotype showed up many times. The V gene is TRBV28, the J gene TRBJ1-5; D possibly corresponds to TRBD1 (5 bases). The germline V gene encodes CDR1 MDHEN and CDR2 SYDVKM. V lost 3 bases to trimming and J lost 0 bases, with 9 bases between them. This CDR3 has 15 residues. The CDR3 region is CASSFLQASNQPQHF. DNA for the CDR3: TGTGCCAGCAGTTTCCTACAGGCTAGCAATCAGCCCCAGCATTTT.

This clonotype came up a few times. The chain carries TRBV5-7 and TRBJ1-4; D ambiguous. TRBV5-7 is designated an ORF whose function remains uncertain. The CDR3 is made up of 14 amino acids. V was pared by 3 bases and J by 0 bases, with 6 bases between. CDR3 protein: CASSSEATNEKLFF. The CDR3, as DNA: TGTGCCAGCAGCTCTGAGGCAACTAATGAAAAACTGTTTTTT.

This clonotype was seen repeatedly, ten times or more. The genes are TRBV12-3 or TRBV12-4 and TRBJ2-3, with TRBD2 matching over 8 bases. With V trimmed by 4 bases and J by 0 bases, 18 bases remained unmatched. CDR3 length: 20 residues. The CDR3 nucleotides are TGTGCCAGCAGTTCCTCGGGGGTCTTCACCGGGGGGGTCAGCACAGATACGCAGTATTTT. This codes for CASSSSGVFTGGVSTDTQYF.

This clonotype was seen at least ten times. V usage is TRBV20-1 and J usage is TRBJ1-3; D unclear. The germline V and J ends were trimmed by 2 bases and 9 bases, with 11 bases remaining between them. The CDR3 covers 12 residues. Germline V gene sequence: CDR1 DFQATT, CDR2 SNEGSKA (reference sequence). The CDR3 DNA sequence: TGCAGTGCTAGATCCCAGTTGAGCACCATATATTTT. Translation: CSARSQLSTIYF.

This clonotype has at least ten counts. The rearrangement uses TRBV6-1 and TRBJ2-4; 11 nucleotides align to TRBD2. This CDR3 is 17 amino acids long. V was clipped by 7 bases and J by 0 bases; unmatched bases: 8. Germline values: CDR1 MNHNS, CDR2 SASEGT. CDR3 region: CASKASGGYLAKNIQYF. For the CDR3, the DNA is TGTGCCAGCAAGGCTAGCGGGGGGTATCTAGCCAAAAACATTCAGTACTTC.

This clonotype was found many times. J is TRBJ1-1 and V is TRBV11-2; D is possibly TRBD1 (5 bases). Trimming left V 3 bases short and J 4 bases short, with 21 bases between. The CDR3 consists of 17 residues. Germline loops: CDR1 SGHAT, CDR2 FQNNGV. The chain's CDR3 is CASSFMGVGESGTEAFF. CDR3 in DNA: TGTGCCAGCAGCTTTATGGGAGTGGGGGAGTCGGGCACTGAAGCTTTCTTT.